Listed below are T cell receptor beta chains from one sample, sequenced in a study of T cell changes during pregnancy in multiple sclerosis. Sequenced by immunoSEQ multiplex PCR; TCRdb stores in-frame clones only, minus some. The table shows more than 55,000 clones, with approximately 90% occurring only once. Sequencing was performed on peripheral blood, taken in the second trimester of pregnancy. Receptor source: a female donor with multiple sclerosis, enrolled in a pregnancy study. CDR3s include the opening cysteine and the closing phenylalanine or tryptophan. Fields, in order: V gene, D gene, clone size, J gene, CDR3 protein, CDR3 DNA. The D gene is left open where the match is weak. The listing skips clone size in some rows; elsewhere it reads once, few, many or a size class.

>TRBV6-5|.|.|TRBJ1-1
CASSYSPDRSAEAFF
TGTGCCAGCAGTTACTCGCCTGACAGGAGCGCTGAAGCTTTCTTT
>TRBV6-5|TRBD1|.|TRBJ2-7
CASRAPGTVYEQYF
TGTGCCAGCAGGGCCCCCGGGACAGTTTACGAGCAGTACTTC
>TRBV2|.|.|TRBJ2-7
CASSVQGYEQYF
TGTGCCAGCAGTGTACAGGGATACGAGCAGTACTTC
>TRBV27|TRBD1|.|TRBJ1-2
CASRRTGEAGYTF
TGTGCCAGCAGGCGCACAGGGGAAGCGGGCTACACCTTC
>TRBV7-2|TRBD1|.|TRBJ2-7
CASSDSLDRGTPRYF
TGTGCCAGCAGCGATTCGTTGGACAGGGGTACTCCTAGGTACTTC
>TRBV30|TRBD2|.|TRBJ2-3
CAWSASRTSGSSDTQYF
TGTGCCTGGAGTGCGTCCCGGACTAGCGGGAGCTCGGATACGCAGTATTTT
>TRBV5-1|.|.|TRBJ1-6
CASRGDPGGSPLHF
TGCGCCAGCAGAGGGGACCCCGGGGGGTCACCCCTCCACTTT
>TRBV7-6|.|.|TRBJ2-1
CASSLTSNEQFF
TGTGCCAGCAGCTTGACTAGCAATGAGCAGTTCTTC
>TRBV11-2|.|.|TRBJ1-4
CASSLGLLLSNEKLFF
TGTGCCAGCAGCTTAGGATTACTCCTCTCTAATGAAAAACTGTTTTTT
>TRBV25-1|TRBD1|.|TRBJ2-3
CASRRGTGQITDTQYF
TGTGCCAGCAGACGAGGGACGGGACAGATCACAGATACGCAGTATTTT
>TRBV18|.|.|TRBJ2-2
CASSPLTTGELFF
TGTGCCAGCTCACCGTTGACTACCGGGGAGCTGTTTTTT
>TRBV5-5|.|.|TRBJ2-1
CASSLVWASGIMSVEFF
.
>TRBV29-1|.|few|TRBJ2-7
CSARDTPVEQYF
TGCAGCGCTCGGGACACTCCCGTTGAGCAGTACTTC
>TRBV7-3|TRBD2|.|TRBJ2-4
CASSFGGENIQYF
TGTGCCAGCAGCTTCGGGGGGGAAAACATTCAGTACTTC
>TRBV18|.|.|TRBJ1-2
CASSPAYRETHYGYTF
TGTGCCAGCTCACCTGCTTACAGGGAAACTCACTATGGCTACACCTTC
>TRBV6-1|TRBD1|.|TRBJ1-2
CASSARDSRLYGDYTF
TGTGCCAGCAGTGCCCGGGACAGTAGACTCTATGGAGACTACACCTTC
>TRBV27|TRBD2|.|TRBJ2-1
CASRGLAAYNEQFF
TGTGCCAGCAGGGGACTAGCTGCGTACAATGAGCAGTTCTTC
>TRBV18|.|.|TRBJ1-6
CASSPRQGAPLHF
TGTGCCAGCTCACCAAGGCAGGGTGCACCCCTCCACTTT
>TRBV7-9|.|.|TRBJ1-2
CASSSRDNYGYTF
TGTGCCAGCAGTTCTCGCGATAACTATGGCTACACCTTC
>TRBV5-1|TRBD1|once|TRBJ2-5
CASSFTGTGSQETQYF
TGCGCCAGCAGCTTTACCGGGACAGGGTCTCAAGAGACCCAGTACTTC
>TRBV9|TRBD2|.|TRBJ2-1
CASSVGGGAGPRPNEQFF
TGTGCCAGCAGCGTGGGCGGGGGGGCCGGGCCCCGACCCAATGAGCAGTTCTTC
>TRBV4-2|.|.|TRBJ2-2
CASSQGVPVTGELFF
TGTGCCAGCAGCCAAGGTGTTCCAGTCACCGGGGAGCTGTTTTTT
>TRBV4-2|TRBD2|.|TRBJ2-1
CASSQASGRYYNEQFF
TGTGCCAGCAGCCAAGCTAGCGGGAGGTACTACAATGAGCAGTTCTTC
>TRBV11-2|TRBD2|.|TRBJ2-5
CASSFQGGGETQYF
TGTGCCAGCAGCTTCCAGGGCGGGGGGGAGACCCAGTACTTC
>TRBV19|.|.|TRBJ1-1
CASILKGEKAEAFF
TGTGCCAGTATCCTAAAGGGGGAGAAGGCTGAAGCTTTCTTT
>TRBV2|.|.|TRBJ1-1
CASSVEQGVTEAFF
TGTGCCAGCAGTGTAGAACAGGGAGTCACTGAAGCTTTCTTT
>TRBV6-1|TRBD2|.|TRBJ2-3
CASSELGSGGTDTQYF
TGTGCCAGCAGTGAATTGGGTAGCGGGGGCACAGATACGCAGTATTTT
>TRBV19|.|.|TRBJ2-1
CASSIGAINEQFF
TGTGCCAGTAGTATAGGGGCGATCAATGAGCAGTTCTTC
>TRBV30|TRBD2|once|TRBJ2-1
CAWSAGLAAYNEQFF
TGTGCCTGGAGTGCGGGACTAGCGGCATACAATGAGCAGTTCTTC
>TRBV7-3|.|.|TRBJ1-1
CASSLNPGRNTEAFF
TGTGCCAGCAGCTTAAACCCGGGGAGGAACACTGAAGCTTTCTTT
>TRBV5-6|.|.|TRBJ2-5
CASSLPGQETQYF
TGTGCCAGCAGCTTGCCGGGGCAAGAGACCCAGTACTTC
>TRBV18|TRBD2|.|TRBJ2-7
CASSRGAGGAPHEQYF
TGTGCCAGCTCACGAGGGGCGGGAGGGGCCCCCCACGAGCAGTACTTC
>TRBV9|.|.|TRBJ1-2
CASSEGGAASHYGYTF
TGTGCCAGCAGCGAGGGGGGGGCAGCTTCCCACTATGGCTACACCTTC
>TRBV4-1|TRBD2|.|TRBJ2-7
CASSDGGAGEQYF
TGCGCCAGCAGTGACGGGGGGGCAGGTGAGCAGTACTTC
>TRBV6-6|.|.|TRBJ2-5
CASRRQGIRETQYF
TGTGCCAGCAGGCGCCAGGGGATCCGGGAGACCCAGTACTTC
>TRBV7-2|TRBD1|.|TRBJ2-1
CASSLGDRVANEQFF
TGTGCCAGCAGCTTAGGGGACAGGGTAGCCAATGAGCAGTTCTTC
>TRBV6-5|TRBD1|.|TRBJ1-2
CASSPPRTGAYGYTF
TGTGCCAGCAGCCCACCCCGGACAGGGGCGTATGGCTACACCTTC
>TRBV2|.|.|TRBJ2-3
CASSVGGAFTDTQYF
TGTGCCAGCAGTGTGGGGGGGGCCTTCACAGATACGCAGTATTTT
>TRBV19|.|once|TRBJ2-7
CASSSVYPYEQYF
TGTGCCAGTAGTTCGGTTTACCCTTACGAGCAGTACTTC